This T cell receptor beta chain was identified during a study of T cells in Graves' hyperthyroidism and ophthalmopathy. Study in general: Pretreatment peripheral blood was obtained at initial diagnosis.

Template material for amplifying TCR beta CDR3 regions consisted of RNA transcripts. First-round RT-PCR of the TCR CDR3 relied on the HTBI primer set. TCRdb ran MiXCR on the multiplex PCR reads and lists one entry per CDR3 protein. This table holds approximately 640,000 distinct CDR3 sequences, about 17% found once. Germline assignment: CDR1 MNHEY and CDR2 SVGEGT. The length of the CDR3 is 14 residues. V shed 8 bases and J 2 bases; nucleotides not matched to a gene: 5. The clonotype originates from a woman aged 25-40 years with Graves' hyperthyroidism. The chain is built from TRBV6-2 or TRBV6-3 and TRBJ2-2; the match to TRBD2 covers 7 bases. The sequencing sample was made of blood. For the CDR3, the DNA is TGTGCCAGCCGGACTAGATCAAACACCGGGGAGCTGTTTTTT. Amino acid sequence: CASRTRSNTGELFF.